Below, 8 T cell receptor beta chains from the same sample are listed, as sequenced in a study of a mutant IDH1 vaccine in newly diagnosed glioma. Time point: baseline, week 1 (first vaccination visit). The treatment is: pre-vaccination baseline after standard-of-care therapy. TCRdb's copy holds only in-frame clones and misses some; the assay was immunoSEQ multiplex PCR. This sample yields 90,000 to 95,000 clones, of which roughly 80% are seen a single time; 6% to 9.5% belongs to the top ten. Source: PBMCs, taken from a glioma patient treated with radiotherapy, temozolomide or both. The receptors originated from a woman aged 45-60 years with glioma.

The genes are TRBV4-3 and TRBJ2-1, with a weak D call TRBD2 (5 bases). The germline gives CDR1 LGHNA, CDR2 YSLEER. V lost 3 bases to trimming and J lost 9 bases, with 15 bases between them. The CDR3 has 14 amino acids. CDR3 DNA: TGCGCCAGCAGCCACGCTGGGAGTCCCAGTGAGCAGTTCTTC. As protein: CASSHAGSPSEQFF.

The rearrangement uses TRBV19 and TRBJ1-5, with unresolved D. Trimming removed 5 bases from V and 0 bases from J, with 17 bases in between. CDR3 length: 17 residues. Germline values: CDR1 LNHDA, CDR2 SQIVND (reference sequence). CDR3 sequence: CASSSSAGGYSNQPQHF. In nucleotides, the CDR3 is TGTGCCAGTAGTTCTTCGGCAGGAGGTTATAGCAATCAGCCCCAGCATTTT.

Only a few counts were recorded for this clone. The V call is TRBV7-7, the J call TRBJ1-1; D gene ambiguous. In germline, CDR1 is SSHAT, CDR2 FNYEAQ (reference sequence). The CDR3 extends over 14 amino acids. Trimming left V 5 bases short and J 4 bases short, with 14 bases between. The CDR3 region has the DNA TGTGCCAGCAGCCCTGACACAGTGAGCACTGAAGCTTTCTTT. Protein: CASSPDTVSTEAFF.

This clone was observed a single time. V and J are TRBV19 and TRBJ2-2, with a possible D match to TRBD2 (6 bases). Germline CDR1 LNHDA, CDR2 SQIVND (reference sequence). CDR3 size: 12 residues. The V end lost 4 bases, the J end lost 6 bases, and 6 bases lay between the germline ends. The CDR3 loop reads CASSTGAGELFF. The DNA for the CDR3 is TGTGCCAGTAGTACGGGGGCCGGGGAGCTGTTTTTT.

CDR3 coding DNA: TGTGCCAGCAGCTTAGGACAGGGGGCTGGCTACACCTTC. It is translated as CASSLGQGAGYTF. This chain links TRBV7-6 with TRBJ1-2; 10 bases fit TRBD1. V was pared by 1 base and J by 7 bases, with 0 bases of the junction left unmatched. Germline V gene lookup returns CDR1 SGHVS and CDR2 FNYEAQ. This CDR3 contains 13 residues.

There are a few counts of this clone. The chain combines TRBV29-1 with TRBJ1-1; a weak D match, TRBD1 (5 bases). The germline V gene encodes CDR1 SQVTM and CDR2 ANQGSEA. This CDR3 has 14 residues. The V gene lost 5 bases and the J gene lost 0 bases, with 13 bases spanning the gap. CDR3 DNA: TGCAGCGTTAGGGATGGGGGGATGAACACTGAAGCTTTCTTT. It encodes CSVRDGGMNTEAFF.

The CDR3 DNA reads TGTGCCAGCAGCTCAAAAGTGGGTAGTTCCTACGAGCAGTACTTC. This gives the protein CASSSKVGSSYEQYF. V is TRBV5-4 and J is TRBJ2-7, with D unclear. V lost 3 bases, J lost 1 base, and 14 bases lay in between. CDR3 length: 15 residues. Germline assignment: CDR1 SGHNT and CDR2 YYREEE (reference sequence).

This chain uses TRBV2 with TRBJ2-5, with TRBD1 identical over 8 bases. V lost 6 bases, J lost 9 bases, and 9 bases stayed unmatched. In germline, CDR1 is SNHLY, CDR2 FYNNEI. The CDR3 is 13 amino acids. The CDR3 here is CASSTTGETAQYF. CDR3 bases: TGTGCCAGCAGCACGACAGGGGAGACTGCCCAGTACTTC.